Presented here are 18 T cell receptor beta chains from one specimen sequenced in a study of cytomegalovirus exposure and HLA in healthy donors. 60 Vbeta and 13 Jbeta primers were used in PCR. Data came from immunoSEQ multiplex PCR; TCRdb stores just in-frame clones and leaves some out. Of around 200,000 clones in the sample, around three quarters are singletons; the top ten hold 0.65%. The sample consisted of PBMCs. Receptors originate from a boy aged 5 to 17 in good health and CMV-seronegative.

J is TRBJ1-1 and V is TRBV28; TRBD1 is a possible D gene (6 bases). Germline CDR1 is MDHEN and CDR2 is SYDVKM. The CDR3 is 16 residues long. Trimming removed 3 bases at V and 4 bases at J, with 18 bases between. DNA of the CDR3: TGTGCCAGCAGTTTGGGGGGGGCGGGCGGTGGCACTGAAGCTTTCTTT. Translation: CASSLGGAGGGTEAFF.

The V call is TRBV29-1, the J call TRBJ2-7, with 10 bases fitting TRBD1. Per the germline V gene, CDR1 is SQVTM and CDR2 is ANQGSEA. The length of the CDR3 is 12 residues. With V trimmed by 5 bases and J by 3 bases, 1 base remained unmatched. The CDR3 DNA follows: TGCAGCGTTTGGACAGGGGGCTACGAGCAGTACTTC. Its protein product is CSVWTGGYEQYF.

The chain links TRBV5-6 to TRBJ1-6; possibly TRBD1 for D (5 bases). CDR3 length: 18 residues. Trimming shortened V by 4 bases and J by 5 bases, and 22 bases separated the two germline ends. Germline loops: CDR1 SGHDT, CDR2 YYEEEE. The CDR3 nucleotides read TGTGCCAGCAGCCGCCTTGAGGCCGGGGGTCCCAATAATTCACCCCTCCACTTT. It is translated as CASSRLEAGGPNNSPLHF.

This clone has more than one count but fewer than ten. Written as DNA, the CDR3 is TGTGCCAGCAGCGTAGGCGGAGCGAGCAATCAGCCCCAGCATTTT. It codes for CASSVGGASNQPQHF. The chain joins TRBV9 to TRBJ1-5; D remains unclear. There are 15 residues in the CDR3. Germline lookup yields CDR1 SGDLS and CDR2 YYNGEE. The ends were cut back, 0 bases at V and 1 base at J, with 8 bases in the middle. Full variable domain (missing parts from reference TRBV9 and TRBJ1-5): DSGVTQTPKHLITATGQRVTLRCSPRSGDLSVYWYQQSLDQGLQFLIQYYNGEERAKGNILERFSAQQFPDLHSELNLSSLELGDSALYFCASSVGGASNQPQHFGDGTRLSIL.

V gene TRBV6-1 combines with J gene TRBJ2-5; the D is unclear. Trimming took 2 bases from V and 2 from J, leaving 9 bases between them. This CDR3 contains 14 residues. Germline CDR1 MNHNS, CDR2 SASEGT. The CDR3 reads CASSENWAQETQYF. The CDR3 DNA is TGTGCCAGCAGTGAAAACTGGGCTCAAGAGACCCAGTACTTC.

This chain uses TRBV21-1 with TRBJ2-3; the table names TRBD1, a call not compared with the DNA. TRBV21-1 is assigned pseudogene status. This CDR3 region has 17 residues. The CDR3 coding sequence is TGTGCCAGCAGCAATTCCGAGGGACAGGGGATCAGAGATACGCAGTATTTT. Its protein is CASSNSEGQGIRDTQYF.

This clone turned up a few times. The V and J genes are TRBV25-1 and TRBJ1-1; a possible D gene is TRBD1 (6 bases). V was cut by 7 bases and J by 0 bases, with 9 bases left in between. Germline CDR1 and CDR2: MGHDK and SYGVNS. The CDR3 is 13 residues long. DNA for the CDR3: TGTGCCAGCAAGGGACACCTGAACACTGAAGCTTTCTTT. This sequence encodes CASKGHLNTEAFF.

The genes are TRBV27 and TRBJ1-5; TRBD1 might be the D (5 bases). Germline V lookup: CDR1 MNHEY, CDR2 SMNVEV (reference sequence). The CDR3 runs 14 residues. Trimming cost V 3 bases and J 2 bases, with 8 bases left between them. CDR3 in DNA: TGTGCCAGCAGTTTGATAGGGGGCAATCAGCCCCAGCATTTT. It codes for CASSLIGGNQPQHF.

The CDR3 spells CSAGGQAENYGYTF. The CDR3 nucleotides are TGCAGCGCGGGGGGACAGGCGGAGAACTATGGCTACACCTTC. The rearrangement links TRBV29-1 to TRBJ1-2; 8 positions match TRBD1. Germline CDR1 is SQVTM and CDR2 is ANQGSEA. The CDR3 totals 14 residues. The junction had 9 bases not matched to a gene; V was cut back by 7 bases and J by 2 bases.

This CDR3 is CASSVGSGRDSNQPQHF. The CDR3 DNA sequence: TGTGCCAGCAGCGTAGGGTCCGGCAGGGATAGCAATCAGCCCCAGCATTTT. The chain employs TRBV9 and TRBJ1-5; TRBD1 might be the D (5 bases). Germline-derived CDR1 and CDR2 are SGDLS and YYNGEE. V lost 0 bases to trimming and J lost 0 bases, with 13 bases between them. The CDR3 has 17 residues.

A few counts support this clone. V and J are TRBV7-3 and TRBJ2-1; TRBD2 matches 10 bases. Germline trimming cut 2 bases from V and 6 bases from J; bases unmatched to any gene: 4. CDR1 is SGHTA and CDR2 is FQGTGA in the germline V gene. The CDR3 contains 15 residues. The CDR3 loop reads CASSLLAGEFNEQFF. The DNA for the CDR3 is TGTGCCAGCAGCTTACTAGCGGGGGAGTTCAATGAGCAGTTCTTC.

In its sample, this clone was seen a few times. The chain is built from TRBV11-3 and TRBJ1-1; the D gene is possibly TRBD1 (6 bases). V dropped 1 base and J dropped 6 bases, with 12 bases sitting between them. Looked up from germline, CDR1 is SGHNT and CDR2 is YENEEA. CDR3 size: 14 residues. Here the CDR3 DNA reads TGTGCCAGCAGCTTAGCTCACAGGGTCGCTGAAGCTTTCTTT. Encoded protein: CASSLAHRVAEAFF.

The chain recombines TRBV27 with TRBJ1-1, with 7 positions matching TRBD1. CDR1 MNHEY and CDR2 SMNVEV come from the germline V gene (reference sequence). V dropped 6 bases and J dropped 1; count of bases not matched to a gene: 5. This CDR3 has 14 residues. The CDR3 sequence is CASSLRQGNTEAFF. CDR3 nucleotide sequence: TGTGCCAGCAGCCTGAGACAGGGGAACACTGAAGCTTTCTTT.

The chain has TRBV10-1 and TRBJ2-3; D may be TRBD2 (6 bases). CDR3 length: 15 amino acids. The V gene lost 3 bases and the J gene lost 4 bases, with 14 bases spanning the gap. CDR1 is WNHNN and CDR2 is SYGVQD in the germline V gene (reference sequence). The CDR3 nucleotides read TGCGCCAGCAGTGAAGATCCGGAGGGGCCAGATACGCAGTATTTT. It codes for CASSEDPEGPDTQYF.

The gene calls are TRBV2 and TRBJ1-1; possible D gene TRBD1, 5 bases. Looked up from germline, CDR1 is SNHLY and CDR2 is FYNNEI. Trimming removed 6 bases at V and 0 bases at J, with 8 bases between. The CDR3 spans 13 residues. The CDR3 spells CASRDKMNTEAFF. The CDR3, as DNA: TGTGCCAGCAGGGACAAGATGAACACTGAAGCTTTCTTT.

In DNA form, the CDR3 reads TGTGCCAGCAGCTTACGCTTGGGACAGACCTACGAGCAGTACTTC. It specifies CASSLRLGQTYEQYF. J is TRBJ2-7 and V is TRBV7-9; 7 positions agree with TRBD1. The CDR3 runs 15 residues. Trimming took 2 bases from V and 2 from J; bases not matched to a gene: 6. Germline lookup yields CDR1 SEHNR and CDR2 FQNEAQ (reference sequence).

The chain is built from TRBV30 and TRBJ2-7; a weak D match, TRBD2 (6 bases). The CDR3 is made up of 17 amino acids. V was pared by 1 base and J by 5 bases, with 24 bases between. Germline V gives CDR1 GTSNPN, CDR2 SVGIG (reference sequence). CDR3 sequence (DNA): TGTGCCTGGAGTGCCGTGAGGGGTTGGAGGGATCCCCACGAGCAGTACTTC. Amino acids: CAWSAVRGWRDPHEQYF.

The CDR3 coding sequence is TGTGCCATCAGTGACGGGACTAGCGGGAGGGGGTCCTACGAGCAGTACTTC. The encoded protein is CAISDGTSGRGSYEQYF. V usage is TRBV10-3 and J usage is TRBJ2-7, with TRBD2 identical over 16 bases. Germline V gene data show CDR1 as ENHRY and CDR2 as SYGVKD. This CDR3 contains 17 residues. The V and J ends lost 3 bases and 1 base, in that order; junction bases with no gene match: 3.